This entry is about one TCR beta chain. The antigen is unknown. With 6 bases clipped from V and 2 bases from J, the junction kept 1 base outside the gene matches. Germline V CDR1 and CDR2: ENHRY, SYGVKD. The CDR3 runs 13 residues. The data originate from a study of T cells after yellow fever vaccination. Study-level results: Faster peaking, at day 5 versus 15, marked a secondary response that was weaker. It was a small share of clonotypes that appeared in both CD4 and CD8 compartments.

In making TCR cDNA, 5'RACE template switching added a universal primer site and UMIs to it. From the 5' RACE reads, TCRdb called clonotypes with MiXCR, one entry per CDR3 protein. The table lists about 340,000 distinct CDR3 sequences, 4% of them singletons, with 20% to 25% in the top ten. Material: PBMCs, obtained 5 days after the yellow fever booster vaccination. The sequence came from a man aged 18-30 years who received the YFV17D yellow fever vaccine. The chain uses TRBV10-3 and TRBJ2-1; 7 bases fit TRBD1. The CDR3 region is CAIRDRTYNEQFF. The CDR3 DNA sequence: TGTGCCATCAGGGACAGGACCTACAATGAGCAGTTCTTC.